This TCR beta chain was sequenced for a study of blood T cell repertoires in COVID-19. Profiled with immunoSEQ multiplex PCR; TCRdb holds only in-frame clones, not every one. This table holds around 190,000 clones, approximately 83% found once. This clone was counted only a few times. Looked up from germline, CDR1 is GTSNPN and CDR2 is SVGIG (reference sequence). The CDR3 is 13 residues long. V lost 2 bases and J 6 bases, leaving 10 bases between the germline ends. This TCR derives from a man between 45 and 60 years old with active or convalescent COVID-19. Sequences were obtained from peripheral blood. The chain couples TRBV30 to TRBJ2-2, with D uncertain. CDR3 amino acids: CAWSHTGPGELFF. CDR3 coding DNA: TGTGCCTGGAGTCATACGGGTCCCGGGGAGCTGTTTTTT.